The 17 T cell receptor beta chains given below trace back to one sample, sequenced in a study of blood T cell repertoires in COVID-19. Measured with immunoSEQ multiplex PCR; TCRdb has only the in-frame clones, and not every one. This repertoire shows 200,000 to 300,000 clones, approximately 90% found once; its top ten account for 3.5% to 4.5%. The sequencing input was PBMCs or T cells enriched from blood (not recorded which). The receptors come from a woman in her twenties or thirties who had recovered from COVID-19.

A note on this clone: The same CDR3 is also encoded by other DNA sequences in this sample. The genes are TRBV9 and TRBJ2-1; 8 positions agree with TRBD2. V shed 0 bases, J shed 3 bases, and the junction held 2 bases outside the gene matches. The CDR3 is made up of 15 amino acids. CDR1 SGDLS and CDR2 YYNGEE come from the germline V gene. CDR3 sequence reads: CASSVGLAGYNEQFF. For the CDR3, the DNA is TGTGCCAGCAGCGTAGGTCTAGCGGGCTACAATGAGCAGTTCTTC.

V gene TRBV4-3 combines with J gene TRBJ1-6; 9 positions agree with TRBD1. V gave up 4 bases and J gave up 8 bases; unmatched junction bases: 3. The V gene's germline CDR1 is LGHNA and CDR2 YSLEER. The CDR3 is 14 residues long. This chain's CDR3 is CASSLDRGYSPLHF. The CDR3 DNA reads TGCGCCAGCAGCCTGGACAGGGGTTATTCACCCCTCCACTTT.

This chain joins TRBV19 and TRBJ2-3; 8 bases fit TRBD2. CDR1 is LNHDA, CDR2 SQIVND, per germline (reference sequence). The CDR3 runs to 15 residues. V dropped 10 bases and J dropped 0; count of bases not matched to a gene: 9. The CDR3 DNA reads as TGTGCCACCCGAGGTAGCGGGATAAGCACAGATACGCAGTATTTT. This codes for CATRGSGISTDTQYF. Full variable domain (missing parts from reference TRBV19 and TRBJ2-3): DGGITQSPKYLFRKEGQNVTLSCEQNLNHDAMYWYRQDPGQGLRLIYYSQIVNDFQKGDIAEGYSVSREKKESFPLTVTSAQKNPTAFYLCATRGSGISTDTQYFGPGTRLTVL.

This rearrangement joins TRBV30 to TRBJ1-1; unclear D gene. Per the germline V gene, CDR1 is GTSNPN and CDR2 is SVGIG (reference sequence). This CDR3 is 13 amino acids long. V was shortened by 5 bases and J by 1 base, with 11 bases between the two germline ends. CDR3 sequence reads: CAWGRSPNTEAFF. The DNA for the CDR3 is TGTGCCTGGGGGAGGTCCCCGAACACTGAAGCTTTCTTT.

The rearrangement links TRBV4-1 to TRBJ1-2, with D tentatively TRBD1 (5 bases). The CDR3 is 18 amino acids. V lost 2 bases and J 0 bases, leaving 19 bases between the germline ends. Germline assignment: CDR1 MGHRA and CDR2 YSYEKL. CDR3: CASSQLLDLTDPNYGYTF. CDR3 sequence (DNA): TGCGCCAGCAGCCAACTCTTGGACCTGACAGACCCTAACTATGGCTACACCTTC.

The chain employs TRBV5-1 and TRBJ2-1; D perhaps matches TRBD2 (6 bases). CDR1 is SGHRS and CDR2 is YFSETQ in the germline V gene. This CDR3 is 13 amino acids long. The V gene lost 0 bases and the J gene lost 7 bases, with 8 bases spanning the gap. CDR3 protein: CASSLVGRNEQFF. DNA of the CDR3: TGCGCCAGCAGCTTGGTAGGGAGGAATGAGCAGTTCTTC.

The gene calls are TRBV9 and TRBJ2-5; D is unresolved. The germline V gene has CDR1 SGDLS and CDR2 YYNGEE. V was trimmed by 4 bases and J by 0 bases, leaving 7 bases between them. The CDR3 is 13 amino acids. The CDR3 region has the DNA TGTGCCAGCAGCTTCCGGGACCAAGAGACCCAGTACTTC. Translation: CASSFRDQETQYF.

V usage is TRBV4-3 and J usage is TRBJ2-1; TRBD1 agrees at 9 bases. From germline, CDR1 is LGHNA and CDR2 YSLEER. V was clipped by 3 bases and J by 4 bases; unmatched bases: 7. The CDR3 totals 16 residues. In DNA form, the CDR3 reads TGCGCCAGCAGCCACCTGGACAGGGGAGGTTACAATGAGCAGTTCTTC. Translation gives CASSHLDRGGYNEQFF.

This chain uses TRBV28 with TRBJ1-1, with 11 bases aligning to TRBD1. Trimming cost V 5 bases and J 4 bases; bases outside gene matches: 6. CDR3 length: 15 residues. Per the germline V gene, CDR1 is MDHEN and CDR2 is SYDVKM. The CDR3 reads CASSPGQGASTEAFF. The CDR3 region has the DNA TGTGCCAGCAGTCCCGGACAGGGGGCGAGCACTGAAGCTTTCTTT.

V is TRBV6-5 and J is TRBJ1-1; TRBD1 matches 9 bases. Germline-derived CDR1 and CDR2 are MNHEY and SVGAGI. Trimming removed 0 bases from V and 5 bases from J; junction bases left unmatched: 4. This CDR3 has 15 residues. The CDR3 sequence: CASSYSDRGGTEAFF. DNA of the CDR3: TGTGCCAGCAGTTACTCGGACAGGGGCGGGACTGAAGCTTTCTTT.

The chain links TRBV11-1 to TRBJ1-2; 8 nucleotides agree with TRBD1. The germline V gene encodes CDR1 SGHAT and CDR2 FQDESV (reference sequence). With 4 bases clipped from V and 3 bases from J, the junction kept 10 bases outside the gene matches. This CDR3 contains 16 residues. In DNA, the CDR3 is TGTGCCAGCAGCTCAGAGAGGACAGGGCAGGACTATGGCTACACCTTC. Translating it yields CASSSERTGQDYGYTF. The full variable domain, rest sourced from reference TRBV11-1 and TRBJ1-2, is EAEVAQSPRYKITEKSQAVAFWCDPISGHATLYWYRQILGQGPELLVQFQDESVVDDSQLPKDRFSAERLKGVDSTLKIQPAELGDSAMYLCASSSERTGQDYGYTFGSGTRLTVV.

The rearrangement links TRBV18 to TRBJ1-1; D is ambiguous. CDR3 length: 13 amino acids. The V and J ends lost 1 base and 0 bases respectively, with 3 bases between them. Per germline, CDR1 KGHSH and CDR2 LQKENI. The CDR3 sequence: CASSPLMNTEAFF. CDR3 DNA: TGTGCCAGCTCACCACTCATGAACACTGAAGCTTTCTTT.

In nucleotides, the CDR3 is TGTGCCAGCAGTTTGACAGGGGGCGATAACACTGAAGCTTTCTTT. Protein: CASSLTGGDNTEAFF. The J gene is TRBJ1-1, the V gene TRBV28; 10 bases are a match to TRBD1. The germline V gene encodes CDR1 MDHEN and CDR2 SYDVKM. With 3 bases clipped from V and 2 bases from J, the junction kept 3 bases outside the gene matches. The CDR3 spans 15 residues.

CDR3: CASSRMNLGQDDGNTIYF. Written as DNA, the CDR3 is TGTGCCAGCAGCCGTATGAACCTGGGACAGGACGACGGAAACACCATATATTTT. The chain has TRBV5-4 and TRBJ1-3; 8 bases line up with TRBD1. CDR3 length equals 18 residues. The V and J ends lost 4 bases and 4 bases, in that order; junction bases with no gene match: 16. From germline, CDR1 is SGHNT and CDR2 YYREEE (reference sequence).

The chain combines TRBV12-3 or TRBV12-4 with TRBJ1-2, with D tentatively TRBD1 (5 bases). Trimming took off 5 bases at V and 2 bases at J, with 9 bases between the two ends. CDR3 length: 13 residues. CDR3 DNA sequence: TGTGCCAGCAGTCATAGGGGAAACTATGGCTACACCTTC. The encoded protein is CASSHRGNYGYTF.

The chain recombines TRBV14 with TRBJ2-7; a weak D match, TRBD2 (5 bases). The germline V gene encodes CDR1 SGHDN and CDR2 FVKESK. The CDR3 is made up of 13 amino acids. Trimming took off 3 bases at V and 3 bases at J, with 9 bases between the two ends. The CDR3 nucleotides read TGTGCCAGCAGCCAGGACTCCCACTACGAGCAGTACTTC. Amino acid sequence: CASSQDSHYEQYF.

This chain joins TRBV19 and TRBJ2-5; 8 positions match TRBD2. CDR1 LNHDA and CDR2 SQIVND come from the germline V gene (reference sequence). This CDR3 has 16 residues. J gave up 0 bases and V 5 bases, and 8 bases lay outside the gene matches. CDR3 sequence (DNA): TGTGCCAGTAGTCTCGGGGCTAGCGGGTACCAAGAGACCCAGTACTTC. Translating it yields CASSLGASGYQETQYF.